This TCR beta chain came from a study of cytomegalovirus exposure and HLA in healthy donors. General observations from the study: TCR beta V- and J-gene trimming, according to a later analysis, was linked to a missense DCLRE1C variant. As a later analysis revealed, most CMV-associated TCR beta chains appeared HLA-restricted. Based on reports, TCR beta sequences accurately predicted HLA-A and HLA-B alleles for most subjects. Sequence variants that were highly shared formed a cluster that was likely a sequencing artifact.

PCR was performed using 60 Vbeta and 13 Jbeta primers. Libraries were prepared by immunoSEQ multiplex PCR; TCRdb keeps only in-frame clonotypes and omits some of them. The sample has about 110,000 clones. Remarks on this clone: Its matching antigen is unknown.

Germline CDR1 reads GTSNPN; CDR2 reads SVGIG (reference sequence). Trimming took 2 bases from V and 3 from J, leaving 13 bases between them. This CDR3 comprises 14 residues. This receptor was obtained from a man aged 35-49 years in good health and CMV-seropositive. The chain links TRBV30 to TRBJ1-1; D unclear. Material: PBMCs. In DNA, the CDR3 is TGTGCCTGGAGTACCACAGACGGATACACTGAAGCTTTCTTT. Encoded protein: CAWSTTDGYTEAFF.